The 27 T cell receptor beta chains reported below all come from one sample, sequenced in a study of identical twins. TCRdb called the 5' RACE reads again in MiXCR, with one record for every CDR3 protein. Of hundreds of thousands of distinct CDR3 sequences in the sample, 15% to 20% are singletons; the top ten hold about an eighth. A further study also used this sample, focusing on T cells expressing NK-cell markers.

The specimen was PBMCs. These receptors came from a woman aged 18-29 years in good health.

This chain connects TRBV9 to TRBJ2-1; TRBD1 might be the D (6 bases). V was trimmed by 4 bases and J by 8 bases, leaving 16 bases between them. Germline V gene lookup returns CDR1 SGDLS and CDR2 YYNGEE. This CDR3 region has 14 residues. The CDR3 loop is CASSSGQGRDEQFF. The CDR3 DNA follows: TGTGCCAGCAGCTCGGGCCAGGGGCGGGATGAGCAGTTCTTC.

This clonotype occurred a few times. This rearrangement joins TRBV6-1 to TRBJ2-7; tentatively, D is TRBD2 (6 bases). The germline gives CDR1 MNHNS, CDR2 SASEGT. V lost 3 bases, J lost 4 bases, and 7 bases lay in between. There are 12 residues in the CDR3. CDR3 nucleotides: TGTGCCAGCAGTGATCTAGCGTACGAGCAGTACTTC. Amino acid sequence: CASSDLAYEQYF.

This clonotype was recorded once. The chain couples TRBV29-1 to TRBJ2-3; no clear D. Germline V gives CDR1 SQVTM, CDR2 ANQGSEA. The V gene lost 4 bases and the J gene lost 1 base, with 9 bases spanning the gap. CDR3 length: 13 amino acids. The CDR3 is CSVGILGTDTQYF. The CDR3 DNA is TGCAGCGTTGGAATTCTCGGCACAGATACGCAGTATTTT.

CDR3 in DNA: TGCGCCAGCAGCGGGGCGAAGAACACCGGGGAGCTGTTTTTT. This translates into CASSGAKNTGELFF. The chain recombines TRBV5-1 with TRBJ2-2; D may be TRBD1 (5 bases). Germline loops: CDR1 SGHRS, CDR2 YFSETQ. V was shortened by 4 bases and J by 1 base, with 8 bases between the two germline ends. The CDR3 is 14 residues long.

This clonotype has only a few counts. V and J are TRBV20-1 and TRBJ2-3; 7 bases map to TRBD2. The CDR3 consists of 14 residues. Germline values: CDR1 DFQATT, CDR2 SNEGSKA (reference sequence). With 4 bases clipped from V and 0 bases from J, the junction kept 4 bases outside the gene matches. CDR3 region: CSATLAASTDTQYF. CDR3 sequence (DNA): TGCAGTGCTACCCTAGCGGCTAGCACAGATACGCAGTATTTT.

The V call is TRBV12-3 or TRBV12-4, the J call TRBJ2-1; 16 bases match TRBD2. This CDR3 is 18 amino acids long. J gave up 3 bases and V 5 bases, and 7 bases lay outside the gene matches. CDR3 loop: CASSGGLAGGRDYNEQFF. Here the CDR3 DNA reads TGTGCCAGCAGTGGGGGACTAGCGGGAGGGAGGGACTACAATGAGCAGTTCTTC.

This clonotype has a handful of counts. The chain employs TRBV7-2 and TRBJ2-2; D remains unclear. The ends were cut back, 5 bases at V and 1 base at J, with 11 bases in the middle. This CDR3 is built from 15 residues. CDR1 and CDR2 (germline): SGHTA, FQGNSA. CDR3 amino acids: CASSVDTENTGELFF. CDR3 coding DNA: TGTGCCAGCAGCGTAGACACCGAGAACACCGGGGAGCTGTTTTTT.

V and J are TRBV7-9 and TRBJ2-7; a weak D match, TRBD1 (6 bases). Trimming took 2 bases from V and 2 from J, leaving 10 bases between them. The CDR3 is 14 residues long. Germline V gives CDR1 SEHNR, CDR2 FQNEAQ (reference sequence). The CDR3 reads CASSLIQGTYEQYF. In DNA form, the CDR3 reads TGTGCCAGCAGCTTAATCCAGGGGACCTACGAGCAGTACTTC.

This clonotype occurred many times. CDR3 bases: TGTGCCAGCAGTTTAGCTGTAGCCTACGAGCAGTACTTC. This sequence encodes CASSLAVAYEQYF. This chain uses TRBV12-3 or TRBV12-4 with TRBJ2-7; no clear D. Trimming stripped 0 bases from V and 2 bases from J, with 5 bases between. The CDR3 is made up of 13 amino acids.

DNA for the CDR3: TGTGCCTGGAGCCGCATAACTGAAGCTTTCTTT. Encoded protein: CAWSRITEAFF. The gene calls are TRBV30 and TRBJ1-1; D call uncertain. The CDR3 contains 11 residues. Germline CDR1 GTSNPN, CDR2 SVGIG (reference sequence). Trimming cost V 3 bases and J 5 bases, with 7 bases left between them.

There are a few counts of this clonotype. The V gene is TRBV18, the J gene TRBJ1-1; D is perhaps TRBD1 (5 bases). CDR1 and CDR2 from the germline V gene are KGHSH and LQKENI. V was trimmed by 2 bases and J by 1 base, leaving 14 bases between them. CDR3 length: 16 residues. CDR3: CASSPYPGTENTEAFF. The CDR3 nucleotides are TGTGCCAGCTCACCATACCCCGGGACGGAGAACACTGAAGCTTTCTTT. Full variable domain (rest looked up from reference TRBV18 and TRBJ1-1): NAGVMQNPRHLVRRRGQEARLRCSPMKGHSHVYWYRQLPEEGLKFMVYLQKENIIDESGMPKERFSAEFPKEGPSILRIQQVVRGDSAAYFCASSPYPGTENTEAFFGQGTRLTVV.

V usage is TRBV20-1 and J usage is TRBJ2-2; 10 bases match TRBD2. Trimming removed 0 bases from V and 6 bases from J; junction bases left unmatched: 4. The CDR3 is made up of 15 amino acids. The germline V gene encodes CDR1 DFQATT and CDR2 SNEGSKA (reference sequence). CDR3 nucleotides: TGCAGTGCTAGAGATATTAGCGGGAGGTCCGGGGAGCTGTTTTTT. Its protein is CSARDISGRSGELFF.

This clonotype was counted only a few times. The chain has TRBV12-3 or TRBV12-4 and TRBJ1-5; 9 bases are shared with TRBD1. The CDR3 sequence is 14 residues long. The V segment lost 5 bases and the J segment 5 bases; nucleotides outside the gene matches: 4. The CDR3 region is CASSSDRGYQPQHF. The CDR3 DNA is TGTGCCAGCAGTAGCGACAGGGGGTATCAGCCCCAGCATTTT.

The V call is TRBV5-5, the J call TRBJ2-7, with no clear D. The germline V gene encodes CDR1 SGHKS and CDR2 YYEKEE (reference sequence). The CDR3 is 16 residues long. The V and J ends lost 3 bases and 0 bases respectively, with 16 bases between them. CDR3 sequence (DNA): TGTGCCAGCAGCTCGGGCTTCACGCGCTCCTCCTACGAGCAGTACTTC. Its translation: CASSSGFTRSSYEQYF.

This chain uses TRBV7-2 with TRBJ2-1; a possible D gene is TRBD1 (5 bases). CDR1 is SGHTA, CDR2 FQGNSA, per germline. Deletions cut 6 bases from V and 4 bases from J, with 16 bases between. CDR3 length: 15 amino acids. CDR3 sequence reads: CASSVRRTGYNEQFF. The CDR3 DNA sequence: TGTGCCAGCAGTGTACGACGCACAGGTTACAATGAGCAGTTCTTC. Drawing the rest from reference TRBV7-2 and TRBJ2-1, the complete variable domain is GAGVSQSPSNKVTEKGKDVELRCDPISGHTALYWYRQSLGQGLEFLIYFQGNSAPDKSGLPSDRFSAERTGGSVSTLTIQRTQQEDSAVYLCASSVRRTGYNEQFFGPGTRLTVL.

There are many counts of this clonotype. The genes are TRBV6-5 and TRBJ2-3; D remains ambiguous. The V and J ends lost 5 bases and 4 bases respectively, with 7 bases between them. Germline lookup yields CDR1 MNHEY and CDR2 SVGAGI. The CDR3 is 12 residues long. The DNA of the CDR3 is TGTGCCAGCAGTGGGAACGCAGATACGCAGTATTTT. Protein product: CASSGNADTQYF.

This CDR3 reads CASSLSGRATGELFF. In DNA, the CDR3 is TGTGCCAGCAGCCTTAGCGGGAGGGCCACAGGGGAGCTGTTTTTT. The chain recombines TRBV12-3 or TRBV12-4 with TRBJ2-2; 11 nucleotides match TRBD2. The CDR3 runs 15 residues. The V gene end was trimmed by 6 bases and the J gene end by 8 bases; junction bases not matched to a gene: 8.

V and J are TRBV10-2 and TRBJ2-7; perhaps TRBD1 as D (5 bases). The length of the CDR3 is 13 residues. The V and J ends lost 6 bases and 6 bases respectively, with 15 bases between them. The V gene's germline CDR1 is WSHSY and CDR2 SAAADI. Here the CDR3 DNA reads TGCGCCAGCAGCACAGGTGATTCAGGCGAGCAGTACTTC. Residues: CASSTGDSGEQYF.

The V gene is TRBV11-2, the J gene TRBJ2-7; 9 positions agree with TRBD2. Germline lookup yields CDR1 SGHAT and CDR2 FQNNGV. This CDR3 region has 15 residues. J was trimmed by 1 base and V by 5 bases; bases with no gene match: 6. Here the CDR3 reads CASSPTAGGSYEQYF. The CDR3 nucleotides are TGTGCCAGCAGCCCCACAGCGGGAGGTTCCTACGAGCAGTACTTC.

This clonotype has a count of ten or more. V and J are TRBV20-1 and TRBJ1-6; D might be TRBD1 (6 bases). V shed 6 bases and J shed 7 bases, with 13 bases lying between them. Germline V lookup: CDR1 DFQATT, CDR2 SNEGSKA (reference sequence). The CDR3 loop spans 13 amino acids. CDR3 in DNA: TGCAGTGCAACAAGGGGGGGGAATTCACCCCTCCACTTT. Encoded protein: CSATRGGNSPLHF.

In DNA, the CDR3 is TGCGCCAGCAGCTTCGACAGGGCGGAAGGCTACACCTTC. It yields the protein CASSFDRAEGYTF. The rearrangement links TRBV5-1 to TRBJ1-2; 7 bases match TRBD1. CDR1 SGHRS and CDR2 YFSETQ come from the germline V gene. V shed 2 bases, J shed 8 bases, and the junction held 6 bases outside the gene matches. CDR3 length equals 13 residues. Variable domain in full (rest from reference TRBV5-1 and TRBJ1-2): KAGVTQTPRYLIKTRGQQVTLSCSPISGHRSVSWYQQTPGQGLQFLFEYFSETQRNKGNFPGRFSGRQFSNSRSEMNVSTLELGDSALYLCASSFDRAEGYTFGSGTRLTVV.

In DNA form, the CDR3 reads TGTGCCAGCAGTTACGCTCCCGGGACCTCGAGGGCCGGGGAGCTGTTTTTT. It translates to CASSYAPGTSRAGELFF. The rearrangement joins TRBV6-5 to TRBJ2-2, with D perhaps given as TRBD1 or TRBD2 (5 bases each). With 2 bases removed from V and 6 bases from J, the gap between germline ends came to 19 bases. Germline V gene sequence: CDR1 MNHEY, CDR2 SVGAGI. The CDR3 spans 17 residues.

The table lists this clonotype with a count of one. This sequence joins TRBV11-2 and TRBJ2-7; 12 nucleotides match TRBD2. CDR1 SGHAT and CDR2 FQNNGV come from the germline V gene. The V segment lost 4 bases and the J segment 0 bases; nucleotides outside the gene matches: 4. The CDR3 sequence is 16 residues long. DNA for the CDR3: TGTGCCAGCAGCTCCACACTAGCGGGGGGCTCCTACGAGCAGTACTTC. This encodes CASSSTLAGGSYEQYF.

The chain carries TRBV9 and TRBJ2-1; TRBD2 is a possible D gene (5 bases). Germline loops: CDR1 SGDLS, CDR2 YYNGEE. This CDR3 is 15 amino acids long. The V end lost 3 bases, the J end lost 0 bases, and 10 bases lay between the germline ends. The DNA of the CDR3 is TGTGCCAGCAGCGCCGGACTCACCTCCTACAATGAGCAGTTCTTC. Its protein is CASSAGLTSYNEQFF.

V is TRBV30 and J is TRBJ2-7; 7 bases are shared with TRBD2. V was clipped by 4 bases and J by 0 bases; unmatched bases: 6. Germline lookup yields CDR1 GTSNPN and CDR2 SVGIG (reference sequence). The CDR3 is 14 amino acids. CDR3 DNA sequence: TGTGCCTGGAACCGGGACTATTCCTCCTACGAGCAGTACTTC. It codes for CAWNRDYSSYEQYF. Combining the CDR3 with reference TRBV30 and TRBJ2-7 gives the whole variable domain SQTIHQWPATLVQPVGSPLSLECTVEGTSNPNLYWYRQAAGRGLQLLFYSVGIGQISSEVPQNLSASRPQDRQFILSSKKLLLSDSGFYLCAWNRDYSSYEQYFGPGTRLTVT.

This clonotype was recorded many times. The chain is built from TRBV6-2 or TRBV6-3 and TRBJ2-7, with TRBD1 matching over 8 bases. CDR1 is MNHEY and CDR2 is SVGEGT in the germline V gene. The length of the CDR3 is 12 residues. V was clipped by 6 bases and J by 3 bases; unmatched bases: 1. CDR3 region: CASRDRDYEQYF. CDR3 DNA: TGTGCCAGCAGGGACAGGGACTACGAGCAGTACTTC.

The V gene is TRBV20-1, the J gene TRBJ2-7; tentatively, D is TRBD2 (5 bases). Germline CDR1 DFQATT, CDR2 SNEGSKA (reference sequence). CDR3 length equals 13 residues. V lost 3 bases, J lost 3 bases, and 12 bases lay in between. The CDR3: CSASKAAGYEQYF. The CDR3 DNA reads TGCAGTGCTAGCAAAGCGGCGGGCTACGAGCAGTACTTC.